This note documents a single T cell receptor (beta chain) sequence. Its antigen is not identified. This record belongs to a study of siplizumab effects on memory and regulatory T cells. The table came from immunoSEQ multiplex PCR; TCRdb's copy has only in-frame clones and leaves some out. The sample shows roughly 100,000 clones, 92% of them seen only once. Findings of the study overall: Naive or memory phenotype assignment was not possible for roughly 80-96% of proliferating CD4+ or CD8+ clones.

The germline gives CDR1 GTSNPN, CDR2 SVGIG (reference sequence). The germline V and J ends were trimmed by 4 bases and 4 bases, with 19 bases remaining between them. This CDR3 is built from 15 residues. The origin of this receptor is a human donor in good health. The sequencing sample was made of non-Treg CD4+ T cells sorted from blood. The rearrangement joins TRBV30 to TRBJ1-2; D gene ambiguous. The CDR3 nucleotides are TGTGCCTGGACCTTAACCCCCGCCCGAACCTATGGCTACACCTTC. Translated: CAWTLTPARTYGYTF.